A single sample is the source of the 21 T cell receptor beta chains below, sequenced in a study of T cell repertoires in cytomegalovirus infection. Via MiXCR, TCRdb re-called the reads, giving one row per CDR3 protein. The repertoire holds some 500,000 distinct CDR3 sequences, just under 40% seen once, with around 46% in the top ten. Which antigens these TCRs recognize remains unknown. The source material was cultured PBMCs, sampled from culture after CMV antigen stimulation. The receptors were gathered from a human donor in good health (CMV status not recorded). Some clones in this sample may be carry-over from other donors' samples.

In this sample, this clonotype turned up once. The chain carries TRBV5-1 and TRBJ2-7; 11 bases map to TRBD2. CDR1 is SGHRS and CDR2 is YFSETQ in the germline V gene. This CDR3 has 15 residues. V lost 6 bases and J lost 12; bases outside the gene matches: 17. DNA for the CDR3: TGCGCCAGCACCACCGGGGCTAGCGGGGGGCAGGTCGCGTACTTC. Translating gives CASTTGASGGQVAYF. The whole variable domain, remainder taken from reference TRBV5-1 and TRBJ2-7, is KAGVTQTPRYLIKTRGQQVTLSCSPISGHRSVSWYQQTPGQGLQFLFEYFSETQRNKGNFPGRFSGRQFSNSRSEMNVSTLELGDSALYLCASTTGASGGQVAYFGPGTRLTVT.

The gene calls are TRBV5-6 and TRBJ2-3; 9 positions match TRBD2. The CDR3 length is 16 residues. V was clipped by 1 base and J by 2 bases; unmatched bases: 5. Germline CDR1 and CDR2: SGHDT and YYEEEE. The CDR3 sequence: CASSLKTSGFTDTQYF. The CDR3 DNA reads as TGTGCCAGCAGCTTGAAAACTAGCGGGTTCACAGATACGCAGTATTTT.

This clonotype was picked up a small number of times. The chain couples TRBV7-2 to TRBJ2-5, with a tentative D call TRBD2 (7 bases). Trimming took off 4 bases at V and 5 bases at J, with 14 bases between the two ends. Per germline, CDR1 SGHTA and CDR2 FQGNSA. The CDR3 covers 14 residues. The CDR3 protein is CASSSLGGGETQYF. CDR3 sequence (DNA): TGTGCCAGCAGCTCCCTAGGGGGGGGGGAGACCCAGTACTTC. Based on the CDR3 plus reference TRBV7-2 and TRBJ2-5, the full variable domain is GAGVSQSPSNKVTEKGKDVELRCDPISGHTALYWYRQSLGQGLEFLIYFQGNSAPDKSGLPSDRFSAERTGGSVSTLTIQRTQQEDSAVYLCASSSLGGGETQYFGPGTRLLVL.

This clonotype was counted only a few times. The chain is built from TRBV7-2 and TRBJ2-7; D remains unclear. V was trimmed by 5 bases and J by 0 bases, leaving 11 bases between them. Germline CDR1 SGHTA, CDR2 FQGNSA. The CDR3 is 14 amino acids. The CDR3 region is CASSLDLPSYEQYF. The CDR3 nucleotides are TGTGCCAGCAGCCTTGATCTACCCTCCTACGAGCAGTACTTC.

This clonotype was counted a single time. V and J are TRBV5-1 and TRBJ1-6; D uncertain. This CDR3 is built from 17 residues. V was shortened by 1 base and J by 0 bases, with 11 bases between the two germline ends. Germline V gives CDR1 SGHRS, CDR2 YFSETQ. The CDR3 region has the DNA TGCGCCAGCAGCTTGATGGGCTTGGACTCCTATAATTCACCCCTCCACTTT. Translation: CASSLMGLDSYNSPLHF.

This clonotype was seen more than once but under ten times. V gene TRBV7-9 combines with J gene TRBJ2-7; no clear D. With 4 bases removed from V and 9 bases from J, the gap between germline ends came to 13 bases. The germline V gene encodes CDR1 SEHNR and CDR2 FQNEAQ (reference sequence). CDR3 length: 12 amino acids. CDR3 in DNA: TGTGCCAGCAGCTCGTTGGGGTGGGGGCAGTACTTC. Its protein product is CASSSLGWGQYF.

This chain uses TRBV2 with TRBJ2-3; no reliable D call. The CDR3 length is 12 residues. The germline gives CDR1 SNHLY, CDR2 FYNNEI. V was cut by 0 bases and J by 6 bases, with 4 bases left in between. CDR3 residues: CASSEALDTQYF. The CDR3 coding sequence is TGTGCCAGCAGTGAAGCGCTTGATACGCAGTATTTT.

The genes are TRBV7-2 and TRBJ2-1, with 8 positions matching TRBD2. This CDR3 is built from 17 residues. Looked up from germline, CDR1 is SGHTA and CDR2 is FQGNSA. The ends lost 5 bases at V and 2 bases at J; junction bases unmatched: 11. The CDR3 bases are TGTGCCAGCAGCCCCCGGACTAGCTTCGTCACCTACAATGAGCAGTTCTTC. Protein sequence: CASSPRTSFVTYNEQFF.

The chain combines TRBV2 with TRBJ2-3; the D is unclear. Germline-derived CDR1 and CDR2 are SNHLY and FYNNEI. There are 13 residues in the CDR3. V was cut by 8 bases and J by 2 bases, with 11 bases left in between. CDR3 DNA: TGTGCCAGCTACGGACCTGTCACAGATACGCAGTATTTT. Residues: CASYGPVTDTQYF. The full variable domain, its missing parts supplied by reference TRBV2 and TRBJ2-3, is EPEVTQTPSHQVTQMGQEVILRCVPISNHLYFYWYRQILGQKVEFLVSFYNNEISEKSEIFDDQFSVERPDGSNFTLKIRSTKLEDSAMYFCASYGPVTDTQYFGPGTRLTVL.

This clonotype has only a few counts. The rearrangement joins TRBV6-1 to TRBJ2-1, with TRBD2 identical over 8 bases. CDR1 is MNHNS, CDR2 SASEGT, per germline. Germline trimming cut 4 bases from V and 9 bases from J; bases unmatched to any gene: 8. The CDR3 runs to 14 residues. CDR3 protein: CASSGERGFGEQFF. The CDR3, as DNA: TGTGCCAGCAGTGGGGAGCGGGGGTTCGGTGAGCAGTTCTTC.

The chain links TRBV11-2 to TRBJ2-7; the D gene could be TRBD1 or TRBD2 (6 bases each). Trimming left V 6 bases short and J 6 bases short, with 21 bases between. Germline CDR1 SGHAT, CDR2 FQNNGV. The CDR3 totals 15 residues. CDR3 loop: CASRLGGRSFGEQYF. The DNA of the CDR3 is TGTGCCAGCAGACTAGGGGGGAGATCCTTTGGCGAGCAGTACTTC.

This clonotype was recorded many times. This sequence joins TRBV7-2 and TRBJ1-3; D is unresolved. CDR3 size: 17 residues. Trimming cost V 1 base and J 0 bases, with 13 bases left between them. The germline gives CDR1 SGHTA, CDR2 FQGNSA. CDR3 in DNA: TGTGCCAGCAGCTTAGTCTCGGCAAGCTACTCTGGAAACACCATATATTTT. This gives the protein CASSLVSASYSGNTIYF.

The CDR3 spells CASSPGQGSGELFF. The CDR3 DNA sequence: TGCGCCAGCAGCCCGGGACAGGGAAGCGGGGAGCTGTTTTTT. The J gene is TRBJ2-2, the V gene TRBV4-3; 9 positions match TRBD1. The CDR3 extends over 14 amino acids. J lost 7 bases, V lost 4 bases, and 4 bases had no gene match. CDR1 LGHNA and CDR2 YSLEER come from the germline V gene.

The chain combines TRBV2 with TRBJ2-7; D may be TRBD2 (5 bases). The V and J ends lost 8 bases and 0 bases respectively, with 8 bases between them. The CDR3 length is 12 residues. Germline loops: CDR1 SNHLY, CDR2 FYNNEI. The CDR3 sequence: CASWTASYEQYF. The CDR3 DNA reads as TGTGCCAGCTGGACTGCCTCCTACGAGCAGTACTTC. Using reference TRBV2 and TRBJ2-7 for the parts outside the CDR3, the full variable domain is EPEVTQTPSHQVTQMGQEVILRCVPISNHLYFYWYRQILGQKVEFLVSFYNNEISEKSEIFDDQFSVERPDGSNFTLKIRSTKLEDSAMYFCASWTASYEQYFGPGTRLTVT.

V and J are TRBV7-6 and TRBJ2-1; D is perhaps TRBD1 or TRBD2 (5 bases each). The CDR3 runs to 15 residues. Looked up from germline, CDR1 is SGHVS and CDR2 is FNYEAQ. The V and J ends lost 5 bases and 8 bases respectively, with 19 bases between them. CDR3 coding DNA: TGTGCCAGCAGCCCCAGGGTGCGGGCCGGGGATGAGCAGTTCTTC. This encodes CASSPRVRAGDEQFF.

This clonotype was counted a few times. CDR3 in amino acids: CASSQYVTGGAYEQYF. CDR3 DNA sequence: TGTGCCAGCAGCCAATATGTGACAGGGGGGGCCTACGAGCAGTACTTC. The gene calls are TRBV11-2 and TRBJ2-7; 9 bases agree with TRBD1. This CDR3 contains 16 residues. The V and J ends lost 5 bases and 2 bases, in that order; junction bases with no gene match: 10. The germline gives CDR1 SGHAT, CDR2 FQNNGV. Looking up the rest from reference TRBV11-2 and TRBJ2-7 gives the full variable domain: EAGVAQSPRYKIIEKRQSVAFWCNPISGHATLYWYQQILGQGPKLLIQFQNNGVVDDSQLPKDRFSAERLKGVDSTLKIQPAKLEDSAVYLCASSQYVTGGAYEQYFGPGTRLTVT.

This clonotype was observed a handful of times. The rearrangement uses TRBV30 and TRBJ2-3, with D possibly TRBD2 on 5 matching bases. Germline CDR1 is GTSNPN and CDR2 is SVGIG (reference sequence). CDR3 length: 14 amino acids. V lost 0 bases to trimming and J lost 2 bases, with 9 bases between them. The CDR3 sequence is CAWSVGEITDTQYF. The CDR3 coding sequence is TGTGCCTGGAGTGTCGGGGAAATCACAGATACGCAGTATTTT.

This clonotype showed up just a few times. The chain joins TRBV11-3 to TRBJ2-1; tentatively, D is TRBD2 (5 bases). CDR3 length: 13 amino acids. The V end was cut by 7 bases, the J end by 5 bases, with 12 bases between. Germline CDR1 is SGHNT and CDR2 is YENEEA. The chain's CDR3 is CASTRVGDNEQFF. The CDR3 DNA is TGTGCCAGCACCCGCGTCGGGGACAATGAGCAGTTCTTC.

The chain uses TRBV7-2 and TRBJ1-3, with a weak D call TRBD1 (6 bases). V was pared by 5 bases and J by 4 bases, with 24 bases between. The CDR3 loop spans 18 amino acids. Germline loops: CDR1 SGHTA, CDR2 FQGNSA. Here the CDR3 reads CASSLRGGGGGSGNTIYF. Written as DNA, the CDR3 is TGTGCCAGCAGCCTGAGGGGGGGCGGCGGCGGGTCCGGAAACACCATATATTTT.

The V gene is TRBV4-1, the J gene TRBJ1-6, with D maybe TRBD1 (6 bases). CDR3 length equals 15 residues. Germline V gives CDR1 MGHRA, CDR2 YSYEKL. V lost 4 bases to trimming and J lost 8 bases, with 15 bases between them. CDR3 residues: CASSRLSRGDSPLHF. The DNA for the CDR3 is TGCGCCAGCAGCCGTTTAAGCAGGGGAGATTCACCCCTCCACTTT.

The V call is TRBV7-2, the J call TRBJ2-5, with D possibly being TRBD1 or TRBD2 (5 bases each). CDR1 SGHTA and CDR2 FQGNSA come from the germline V gene. V lost 5 bases and J lost 5, with 15 bases in between. CDR3 length: 14 amino acids. The CDR3 DNA reads as TGTGCCAGCAGCACAGGACGACGCGGGGAGACCCAGTACTTC. Encoded protein: CASSTGRRGETQYF.